The 24 T cell receptor beta chains listed next were all sequenced from one sample in a study of metastatic and nonmetastatic thyroid tumors. Prior to thyroid surgery, none of the patients had received any treatment. MiXCR reprocessed the PCR reads for TCRdb. The sample records approximately 35,000 clones, 14% to 15% being singletons. Sequences were obtained from blood. These receptors all stem from a male donor with papillary thyroid cancer or a benign thyroid nodule (not recorded which). Some clones in this sample may be carry-over from other donors' samples.

The chain is built from TRBV5-8 and TRBJ1-5, with TRBD1 as a possible D gene (6 bases). V was pared by 3 bases and J by 2 bases, with 12 bases between. Germline CDR1 and CDR2: SGHTS and YDEGEE. There are 15 residues in the CDR3. For the CDR3, the DNA is TGTGCCAGCAGCTCAGAACAGGGTCGCAATCAGCCCCAGCATTTT. Its protein is CASSSEQGRNQPQHF.

The chain couples TRBV6-2 or TRBV6-3 to TRBJ2-7, with D perhaps matching TRBD2 (5 bases). CDR3 length: 16 amino acids. Germline values: CDR1 MNHEY, CDR2 SVGEGT. V lost 10 bases and J 3 bases, leaving 25 bases between the germline ends. In DNA, the CDR3 is TGTGCCAACAGATCCTTGGGAGCTGGAGGTATCTACGAGCAGTACTTC. It codes for CANRSLGAGGIYEQYF.

V usage is TRBV5-1 and J usage is TRBJ2-2; 13 bases fit TRBD2. Germline loops: CDR1 SGHRS, CDR2 YFSETQ. The junction had 15 bases not matched to a gene; V was cut back by 6 bases and J by 4 bases. The CDR3 runs to 19 residues. CDR3 nucleotide sequence: TGCGCCAGCATCCGAAAGCTAACTAGCGGGAGGGCCATCACCGGGGAGCTGTTTTTT. Protein product: CASIRKLTSGRAITGELFF.

The chain uses TRBV11-2 and TRBJ2-3; 9 positions match TRBD2. The CDR3 is 17 residues long. Unmatched junction bases numbered 13, after V lost 3 bases and J lost 6 bases. CDR1 is SGHAT, CDR2 FQNNGV, per germline. The CDR3 coding sequence is TGTGCCAGCAGCTTCCAACCATTAGCGGGAGCTATGGATACGCAGTATTTT. This sequence encodes CASSFQPLAGAMDTQYF.

The CDR3 region is CASSLVFGGTEAFF. CDR3 sequence (DNA): TGTGCCAGCAGCTTAGTTTTTGGAGGCACTGAAGCTTTCTTT. The chain combines TRBV11-2 with TRBJ1-1; no clear D. The CDR3 totals 14 residues. Germline V gene lookup returns CDR1 SGHAT and CDR2 FQNNGV. V lost 1 base and J lost 4, with 10 bases in between. The full variable domain, completed using reference TRBV11-2 and TRBJ1-1, is EAGVAQSPRYKIIEKRQSVAFWCNPISGHATLYWYQQILGQGPKLLIQFQNNGVVDDSQLPKDRFSAERLKGVDSTLKIQPAKLEDSAVYLCASSLVFGGTEAFFGQGTRLTVV.

This clone was found many times. The J gene is TRBJ2-1, the V gene TRBV20-1; no definite D call. The CDR3 has 12 residues. With 4 bases removed from V and 3 bases from J, the gap between germline ends came to 7 bases. From germline, CDR1 is DFQATT and CDR2 SNEGSKA (reference sequence). The CDR3 protein is CSAKALYNEQFF. The CDR3 DNA is TGCAGTGCTAAGGCCCTCTACAATGAGCAGTTCTTC.

This clone was seen more than once but under ten times. Given a much more abundant clone one base away, this may be a read error. J is TRBJ2-3 and V is TRBV18, with unresolved D. Germline CDR1 and CDR2: KGHSH and LQKENI. This CDR3 is 12 amino acids long. This CDR3 reads CASLPPAGPQYF. In DNA form, the CDR3 reads TGTGCCAGCTTACCACCTGCCGGACCTCAATATTTT.

This clone was counted a few times. The genes are TRBV6-1 and TRBJ1-1; no clear D. CDR1 and CDR2 from the germline V gene are MNHNS and SASEGT. The V end was cut by 4 bases, the J end by 6 bases, with 18 bases between. The CDR3 contains 15 residues. CDR3 bases: TGTGCCAGCAGTGCCCGAGGGCAGGTGGCTCCTGAAGCTTTCTTT. This codes for CASSARGQVAPEAFF.

This clone has just a few counts. The chain has TRBV5-7 and TRBJ1-1, with 8 bases matching TRBD1. TRBV5-7 is an ORF, with its function uncertain. This CDR3 has 15 residues. V shed 4 bases and J 5 bases; nucleotides not matched to a gene: 10. CDR3 region: CASSLWTGQGTEAFF. The DNA of the CDR3 is TGTGCCAGCAGCCTTTGGACAGGGCAGGGTACTGAAGCTTTCTTT.

This clone was recorded many times. This chain links TRBV28 with TRBJ2-5; D gene uncertain. V was shortened by 6 bases and J by 1 base, with 15 bases between the two germline ends. The CDR3 loop spans 15 amino acids. In germline, CDR1 is MDHEN, CDR2 SYDVKM. CDR3 protein: CASSLNSRGQETQYF. CDR3 bases: TGTGCCAGCAGCCTCAATTCGCGAGGCCAAGAGACCCAGTACTTC. Combining the CDR3 with reference TRBV28 and TRBJ2-5 gives the whole variable domain DVKVTQSSRYLVKRTGEKVFLECVQDMDHENMFWYRQDPGLGLRLIYFSYDVKMKEKGDIPEGYSVSREKKERFSLILESASTNQTSMYLCASSLNSRGQETQYFGPGTRLLVL.

This chain uses TRBV27 with TRBJ1-4; possibly TRBD1 for D (5 bases). Germline V gives CDR1 MNHEY, CDR2 SMNVEV (reference sequence). The CDR3 totals 16 residues. V was shortened by 6 bases and J by 7 bases, with 21 bases between the two germline ends. The CDR3: CASSPGHPSVSEKLFF. The CDR3 DNA follows: TGTGCCAGCAGCCCTGGACATCCCTCGGTTAGTGAAAAACTGTTTTTT.

J is TRBJ2-2 and V is TRBV30, with 9 positions matching TRBD2. CDR1 and CDR2 from the germline V gene are GTSNPN and SVGIG (reference sequence). CDR3 length: 16 residues. The ends lost 3 bases at V and 3 bases at J; junction bases unmatched: 8. The DNA of the CDR3 is TGTGCCTGGAGAATTAGCGGGAGTAAATACACCGGGGAGCTGTTTTTT. It yields the protein CAWRISGSKYTGELFF. The whole variable domain, remainder taken from reference TRBV30 and TRBJ2-2, is SQTIHQWPATLVQPVGSPLSLECTVEGTSNPNLYWYRQAAGRGLQLLFYSVGIGQISSEVPQNLSASRPQDRQFILSSKKLLLSDSGFYLCAWRISGSKYTGELFFGEGSRLTVL.

The chain recombines TRBV4-1 with TRBJ2-3; 7 bases are shared with TRBD1. Trimming at V came to 3 bases and at J to 3 bases, leaving 9 bases not matched to a gene. The germline gives CDR1 MGHRA, CDR2 YSYEKL. The CDR3 runs 16 residues. CDR3 residues: CASSHVQTGTTDTQYF. The DNA for the CDR3 is TGCGCCAGCAGCCATGTTCAGACAGGGACAACAGATACGCAGTATTTT.

This clone showed up many times. This rearrangement joins TRBV7-2 to TRBJ1-3, with D hard to call. This CDR3 contains 15 residues. CDR1 is SGHTA and CDR2 is FQGNSA in the germline V gene. The germline V and J ends were trimmed by 1 base and 2 bases, with 9 bases remaining between them. CDR3 nucleotides: TGTGCCAGCAGCTTAGATGGGCTAGCTGGAAACACCATATATTTT. It is translated as CASSLDGLAGNTIYF.

This clone was seen ten or more times. The rearrangement links TRBV6-1 to TRBJ2-5; D uncertain. V gave up 5 bases and J gave up 3 bases, with 13 bases separating them. Germline CDR1 is MNHNS and CDR2 is SASEGT. The CDR3 contains 14 residues. The CDR3 protein is CASSYPGWEETQYF. As DNA, the CDR3 is TGTGCCAGCAGTTATCCTGGCTGGGAAGAGACCCAGTACTTC.

This clone was found many times. The chain uses TRBV7-2 and TRBJ2-3; TRBD2 is a possible D gene (6 bases). V was pared by 5 bases and J by 2 bases, with 11 bases between. The CDR3 has 14 residues. The germline gives CDR1 SGHTA, CDR2 FQGNSA. The CDR3: CASSRGLYTDTQYF. For the CDR3, the DNA is TGTGCCAGCAGCCGGGGACTTTACACAGATACGCAGTATTTT.

This clone was seen repeatedly, ten times or more. The rearrangement links TRBV11-1 to TRBJ1-2, with 10 bases fitting TRBD1. Per germline, CDR1 SGHAT and CDR2 FQDESV (reference sequence). Unmatched junction bases numbered 4, after V lost 3 bases and J lost 6 bases. The CDR3 is 14 residues long. CDR3 in amino acids: CASSLGQGIDGYTF. In nucleotides, the CDR3 is TGTGCCAGCAGCTTGGGACAGGGGATAGATGGCTACACCTTC.

Only a few counts were recorded for this clone. The chain combines TRBV28 with TRBJ2-7; unclear D gene. In germline, CDR1 is MDHEN, CDR2 SYDVKM. Trimming cost V 3 bases and J 3 bases, with 12 bases left between them. There are 14 residues in the CDR3. The CDR3 DNA reads TGTGCCAGCAGTTTCTCGGACGCCTTCTACGAGCAGTACTTC. Translation gives CASSFSDAFYEQYF.

Remarks on this clone: Given the absence of the conserved phenylalanine or tryptophan at the CDR3 end, a read error is likely. The V and J genes are TRBV10-3 and TRBJ2-7; tentative D call: TRBD2 (5 bases). V shed 0 bases and J shed 5 bases, with 5 bases lying between them. CDR1 ENHRY and CDR2 SYGVKD come from the germline V gene. CDR3 length: 12 amino acids. The CDR3 DNA reads TGTGCCATCAGTGAGTCGGGAGACGAGCAGTACCTC. Its translation: CAISESGDEQYL.

Turning to this clone: Given a much more abundant clone one base away, this may be a read error. In the same sample, other DNA sequences code for this CDR3. The chain joins TRBV4-1 to TRBJ1-1; a possible D gene is TRBD1 (5 bases). Germline V lookup: CDR1 MGHRA, CDR2 YSYEKL. V was trimmed by 4 bases and J by 2 bases, leaving 20 bases between them. The CDR3 runs to 17 residues. The CDR3 bases are TGCGCCAGCAGCCCCACCACAACGGACACACTCAACACTGAAGCTTTCTTT. Amino acid sequence: CASSPTTTDTLNTEAFF.

Ten or more counts support this clone. This chain links TRBV3-1 with TRBJ2-7; the D is unclear. This CDR3 is built from 11 residues. V was pared by 1 base and J by 2 bases, with 0 bases between. Germline CDR1 LGHDT, CDR2 YNNKEL (reference sequence). The CDR3 DNA reads as TGTGCCAGCAGCCAAGCCTACGAGCAGTACTTC. Amino acids: CASSQAYEQYF.

This clone was detected only once. Germline is not matched at one junction end, which may reflect a read error. V usage is TRBV6-1 and J usage is TRBJ1-4; 10 nucleotides agree with TRBD1. The CDR3 runs to 13 residues. Germline V CDR1 and CDR2: MNHNS, SASEGT. The CDR3 DNA reads as TGTGCCAGCAGCGGACAGGGGGGTGAAACTCTGTTGTTT. It encodes CASSGQGGETLLF.

This clone was counted ten times or more. This chain links TRBV10-3 with TRBJ2-5, with D perhaps matching TRBD2 (5 bases). Germline CDR1 ENHRY, CDR2 SYGVKD. The CDR3 is 14 residues long. V gave up 5 bases and J gave up 2 bases, with 12 bases separating them. The DNA for the CDR3 is TGTGCCATCAGTAGAGGGCCGCGGCAAGAGACCCAGTACTTC. It codes for CAISRGPRQETQYF.

The table lists this clone with many counts. J is TRBJ2-1 and V is TRBV28, with D perhaps TRBD2 (5 bases). CDR1 is MDHEN, CDR2 SYDVKM, per germline. This CDR3 comprises 15 residues. V lost 5 bases and J lost 8, with 19 bases in between. CDR3: CASSQLVPRSDEQFF. The CDR3 region has the DNA TGTGCCAGCAGTCAACTAGTGCCGAGGAGCGATGAGCAGTTCTTC.